The present T cell receptor (beta chain) was sequenced within a study of graft-versus-host responses after intestinal transplantation. At the level of the study: Isolated intestinal, liver-intestinal, or multivisceral transplants were what recipients had. Anti-thymocyte globulin induction was given to all recipients, followed by tacrolimus and steroids for 2 to 3 years.

Profiling relied on immunoSEQ multiplex PCR, and the TCRdb table lists in-frame clones only, not all of them. Altogether approximately 80,000 clones are present, 85% to 90% being singletons, with the ten largest covering 0.3% to 0.4%. As to this clone: Its target is unknown.

The CDR3 is 19 amino acids. Per the germline V gene, CDR1 is MNHEY and CDR2 is SMNVEV (reference sequence). V dropped 1 base and J dropped 0; count of bases not matched to a gene: 8. This receptor was obtained from a human donor who received an intestinal transplant. This specimen was unstimulated CD4+ T cells sorted from spleen or lymph node cells, taken before intestinal transplant. The gene calls are TRBV27 and TRBJ2-1; 11 nucleotides align to TRBD1. The CDR3, as DNA: TGTGCCAGCAGTTTATGGGACGGACAGGGGGCCAGCTCCTACAATGAGCAGTTCTTC. Protein product: CASSLWDGQGASSYNEQFF.